This TCR beta chain was recorded in a study of PD-1 blockade in classical Hodgkin lymphoma. Study results and limitations: Compared with healthy donors, newly diagnosed patients reportedly showed lower baseline TCR diversity.

For this clone: Its specificity is unknown.

Some clones are missing from TCRdb's copy, which holds only in-frame ones; the method was immunoSEQ multiplex PCR. Altogether some 4,000 clones are present, more than 60% being singletons, with the ten largest covering under 7%. Between the trimmed V and J ends, which lost 8 bases and 1 base, there was a span of 14 bases. Germline V CDR1 and CDR2: MDHEN, SYDVKM. The CDR3 is made up of 14 amino acids. Brentuximab vedotin exposure varied among the patients, all of whom had relapsed after autologous stem cell transplantation. Researchers used magnetic negative selection to pull out pure CD4+ T cells from thawed PBMCs.

The clonotype was recovered from a human donor with classical Hodgkin lymphoma. The genes are TRBV28 and TRBJ2-5; maybe TRBD2 (5 bases). The sequencing here drew on CD4+ T cells from blood, taken at baseline. Written as DNA, the CDR3 is TGTGCCAGCCTTCCGGGGAGCCTCCAAGAGACCCAGTACTTC. Protein sequence: CASLPGSLQETQYF.